These 7 T cell receptor beta chains originate from one sample sequenced in a study of identical twins. Using its own MiXCR run on the 5' RACE reads, TCRdb lists one record per CDR3 protein. The table has 700,000 or so distinct CDR3 sequences, roughly 8% seen once; the top ten hold approximately 0.96%. The same data also contributed to another study, on yellow fever vaccine responses in identical twins.

Specimen: PBMCs. The receptors stem from a woman between 18 and 30 years old in good health.

This chain joins TRBV11-3 and TRBJ2-2; 8 nucleotides match TRBD1. CDR3 length: 15 residues. CDR1 SGHNT and CDR2 YENEEA come from the germline V gene. The junction had 6 bases not matched to a gene; V was cut back by 3 bases and J by 6 bases. DNA for the CDR3: TGTGCCAGCAGCTTTTCGGGACAGGTTCCCGGGGAGCTGTTTTTT. Protein product: CASSFSGQVPGELFF.

The rearrangement joins TRBV12-3 or TRBV12-4 to TRBJ2-1, with D hard to call. The CDR3 has 13 residues. V was shortened by 1 base and J by 6 bases, with 7 bases between the two germline ends. Written as DNA, the CDR3 is TGTGCCAGCAGTTTAGGGTCTAGCAATGAGCAGTTCTTC. It codes for CASSLGSSNEQFF.

Many counts were recorded for this clonotype. Here the CDR3 DNA reads TGCAGCGAACGACTAGCGGGCTCCTACGAGCAGTACTTC. Translated, it gives CSERLAGSYEQYF. J is TRBJ2-7 and V is TRBV29-1; 10 bases are a match to TRBD2. J was trimmed by 0 bases and V by 7 bases; bases with no gene match: 3. Germline lookup yields CDR1 SQVTM and CDR2 ANQGSEA. The CDR3 totals 13 residues.

This clonotype was observed a handful of times. The rearrangement joins TRBV7-2 to TRBJ2-7; the D gene is possibly TRBD2 (6 bases). The CDR3 covers 15 residues. The germline V gene encodes CDR1 SGHTA and CDR2 FQGNSA. V lost 1 base and J 2 bases, leaving 12 bases between the germline ends. DNA for the CDR3: TGTGCCAGCAGCTTAGTTTGGGACTCTACCTACGAGCAGTACTTC. Amino acids: CASSLVWDSTYEQYF.

At least ten counts were recorded for this clonotype. The chain recombines TRBV4-3 with TRBJ2-1; D uncertain. Germline lookup yields CDR1 LGHNA and CDR2 YSLEER. This CDR3 has 14 amino acids. V was trimmed by 0 bases and J by 4 bases, leaving 7 bases between them. The CDR3 reads CASSQDASYNEQFF. Here the CDR3 DNA reads TGCGCCAGCAGCCAAGATGCATCATACAATGAGCAGTTCTTC.

There are many counts of this clonotype. The rearrangement uses TRBV20-1 and TRBJ1-2; 7 bases line up with TRBD1. This CDR3 contains 13 residues. Trimming at V came to 6 bases and at J to 5 bases, leaving 9 bases not matched to a gene. The germline CDR1 and CDR2 sequences are DFQATT and SNEGSKA (reference sequence). CDR3 DNA sequence: TGCAGTGCGGGGACAGAAAAAGGATATGGCTACACCTTC. Protein: CSAGTEKGYGYTF.

This clonotype has ten or more counts. The chain recombines TRBV12-3 or TRBV12-4 with TRBJ2-1; 7 bases match TRBD2. V trimming: 6 bases; J trimming: 8 bases; junction bases outside the gene matches: 4. This CDR3 contains 12 residues. CDR3 DNA: TGTGCCAGCAGCCCGACTAGCCATGAGCAGTTCTTC. It translates to CASSPTSHEQFF.